The text below deals with one TCR beta chain. No antigen is known for it. These data belong to a study of cytomegalovirus exposure and HLA in healthy donors. PCR was performed using 60 Vbeta and 13 Jbeta primers. Original processing notes: Among the unique TCR beta chains that a later analysis counted, about 81 million in all, approximately 12 million were shared. Assay: immunoSEQ multiplex PCR; the TCRdb copy retains only in-frame clones and omits some. V and J calls and clone size are as listed in that table; D and trimming were resolved from the DNA. The sample has more than 150,000 clones; around 76% are singletons. Germline CDR1 is SGHDT and CDR2 is YYEEEE. This CDR3 is built from 15 residues. Trimming cost V 4 bases and J 4 bases; bases outside gene matches: 7. Notes on the study in general: Whilst most TCR sequences proved rare, a subset of public TCRs occurred across many donors. The study recorded 160 or so TCR beta chains that were cytomegalovirus-associated.

The origin of this receptor is a woman aged 30 to 39 in good health and CMV-seropositive. The chain carries TRBV5-6 and TRBJ2-7, with 11 positions matching TRBD1. The sequenced sample consisted of PBMCs. CDR3: CASSPSGQGAYEQYF. Here the CDR3 DNA reads TGTGCCAGCAGCCCGAGTGGACAGGGGGCATACGAGCAGTACTTC.